Included here is one TCR beta chain sequence, with context. The antigen is unknown. All patients experienced relapse after autologous stem cell transplantation, and brentuximab vedotin exposure was variable. This sample was included in a study of PD-1 blockade in classical Hodgkin lymphoma. Study-level results: Partial responders and progressors had significantly lower baseline TCR diversity. Nivolumab initiation under 1 year post-ASCT meant exclusion.

The repertoire was sequenced with immunoSEQ multiplex PCR; TCRdb's copy has only in-frame clones and lacks some. The profile shows 150,000 or so clones, under 85% of them singletons. The TCR originated in a human donor with classical Hodgkin lymphoma. The source material was peripheral blood mononuclear cells (PBMCs), sampled before the second cycle of nivolumab.

This CDR3 is CASSEEGGGRDEQYF. CDR3 sequence (DNA): TGTGCCAGCAGTGAAGAAGGGGGAGGCCGGGACGAGCAGTACTTC. The gene calls are TRBV6-1 and TRBJ2-7; D tentatively fits TRBD1 or TRBD2 (6 bases each). V gave up 1 base and J gave up 5 bases, with 15 bases separating them. This CDR3 comprises 15 residues. Germline CDR1 and CDR2: MNHNS and SASEGT.